These T cell receptor beta chains were read from a single sample in a study of T cell changes during pregnancy in multiple sclerosis. Some clones are missing from TCRdb's copy, which holds only in-frame ones; the method was immunoSEQ multiplex PCR. The repertoire holds approximately 37,000 clones, with about 95% as singletons. Sample: peripheral blood, taken in the third trimester of pregnancy. The receptors stem from a female donor with multiple sclerosis, enrolled in a pregnancy study. Each CDR3 is given with its conserved first and last residue. A D gene is named only where the DNA matches it firmly. A clone size is listed for some rows: how often the clone was seen (once, few, many), or a class if it is expanded.

J | size | V | D | CDR3 | DNA
TRBJ2-4 | NA | TRBV19 | NA | CASTDTDGNIQYF | TGTGCCAGTACTGATACCGACGGGAACATTCAGTACTTC
TRBJ1-5 | NA | TRBV7-6 | NA | CASSPDTYQPQHF | TGTGCCAGCAGCCCTGACACCTATCAGCCCCAGCATTTT
TRBJ2-3 | NA | TRBV7-9 | TRBD2 | CASSLLMAGGAKDTQYF | TGTGCCAGCAGCTTACTAATGGCGGGAGGTGCCAAAGATACGCAGTATTTT
TRBJ2-7 | NA | TRBV6-5 | TRBD1 | CASSYSGQGKHEQYF | TGTGCCAGCAGTTACAGCGGACAGGGGAAACACGAGCAGTACTTC
TRBJ2-2 | NA | TRBV29-1 | NA | CSVGTGYTGELFF | TGCAGCGTTGGCACAGGTTACACCGGGGAGCTGTTTTTT
TRBJ2-5 | NA | TRBV7-8 | TRBD2 | CASSLEILAKETQYF | TGTGCCAGCAGCTTAGAAATACTAGCGAAAGAGACCCAGTACTTC
TRBJ1-6 | NA | TRBV6-1 | TRBD1 | CASTEGQGDSPLHF | TGTGCCAGCACCGAAGGACAGGGGGATTCACCCCTCCACTTT
TRBJ2-7 | NA | TRBV5-5 | TRBD2 | CASSQERDHSYEQYF | TGTGCCAGCAGCCAAGAGCGGGATCACTCCTACGAGCAGTACTTC
TRBJ2-5 | NA | TRBV5-4 | NA | CASSRGTMTETQYF | TGTGCCAGCAGCCGGGGGACCATGACAGAGACCCAGTACTTC
TRBJ1-4 | few | TRBV5-1 | NA | CASSSVPGSQKLFF | TGCGCCAGCAGCTCAGTCCCGGGTTCCCAAAAACTGTTTTTT
TRBJ1-1 | NA | TRBV9 | NA | CANSAAPTGNTEAFF | TGTGCCAACAGCGCTGCTCCGACAGGGAACACTGAAGCTTTCTTT
TRBJ2-2 | NA | TRBV19 | NA | CASKIDTNTGELFF | TGTGCCAGTAAAATAGATACGAACACCGGGGAGCTGTTTTTT
TRBJ1-2 | NA | TRBV5-4 | TRBD1 | CASSLDRGNYGYTF | TGTGCCAGCAGCTTGGACAGGGGCAACTATGGCTACACCTTC
TRBJ2-1 | once | TRBV7-9 | NA | CASSLEQGHEQFF | TGTGCCAGCAGCTTAGAGCAGGGCCATGAGCAGTTCTTC
TRBJ2-1 | NA | TRBV5-5 | NA | CASSLESDSKQFF | TGTGCCAGCAGCTTGGAATCGGACAGTAAGCAGTTCTTC
TRBJ1-2 | NA | TRBV19 | NA | CASSITGGGYTF | TGTGCCAGTAGTATAACAGGTGGTGGCTACACCTTC
TRBJ2-3 | NA | TRBV18 | TRBD2 | CASSSGLAGVTDTQYF | TGTGCCAGCTCATCGGGACTAGCGGGGGTCACAGATACGCAGTATTTT
TRBJ2-7 | NA | TRBV4-2 | TRBD1 | CASSQPKQGNEQYF | TGTGCCAGCAGCCAACCAAAACAGGGGAACGAGCAGTACTTC
TRBJ2-1 | NA | TRBV11-2 | TRBD2 | CASSLVRGGGQFF | TGTGCCAGCAGCTTGGTCCGCGGGGGGGGGCAGTTCTTC
TRBJ1-1 | NA | TRBV6-1 | NA | CASRAGWGLDTEAFF | TGTGCCAGCAGGGCAGGTTGGGGCCTAGACACTGAAGCTTTCTTT
TRBJ2-7 | NA | TRBV4-1 | TRBD1 | CASSSPGQGYEQYF | TGCGCCAGCAGCAGTCCGGGACAGGGCTACGAGCAGTACTTC
TRBJ2-7 | NA | TRBV11-3 | NA | CASSLKWSSYEQYF | TGTGCCAGCAGCTTAAAATGGAGCTCCTACGAGCAGTACTTC
TRBJ1-5 | NA | TRBV5-8 | NA | CASSLSLMGLGNQPQHF | TGTGCCAGCAGCTTGAGCCTGATGGGCTTGGGCAATCAGCCCCAGCATTTT
TRBJ2-2 | NA | TRBV19 | TRBD1 | CASSRTGANTGELFF | TGTGCCAGTAGCAGGACAGGCGCGAACACCGGGGAGCTGTTTTTT
TRBJ1-1 | NA | TRBV27 | NA | CASSLAQGIKAFF | TGTGCCAGCAGTTTAGCCCAGGGGATTAAAGCTTTCTTT
TRBJ2-3 | NA | TRBV14 | TRBD1 | CASSDRGYTQYF | TGTGCCAGCAGCGACAGGGGTTATACGCAGTATTTT
TRBJ2-1 | NA | TRBV19 | TRBD2 | CASSISSGRAINEQFF | TGTGCCAGTAGTATTTCTAGCGGGAGGGCCATCAATGAGCAGTTCTTC
TRBJ1-4 | NA | TRBV19 | TRBD1 | CASSTYFSTGGEEKLFF | TGTGCCAGTAGTACCTACTTTTCAACAGGGGGCGAGGAAAAACTGTTTTTT
TRBJ2-1 | NA | TRBV1 | NA | CTSSQGAATGGGRRNEQFF | TGCACCAGCAGCCAAGGTGCGGCGACAGGGGGCGGGAGGAGGAATGAGCAGTTCTTC
TRBJ2-7 | once | TRBV5-6 | NA | CASSLYDGRPVSSYEQYF | TGTGCCAGCAGCTTGTATGATGGGAGGCCAGTCAGCTCCTACGAGCAGTACTTC
TRBJ1-1 | NA | TRBV4-1 | TRBD1 | CASSHETGAPEAFF | TGCGCCAGCAGCCACGAAACAGGGGCCCCTGAAGCTTTCTTT
TRBJ2-7 | NA | TRBV6-5 | TRBD2 | CASMGGYEQYF | TGTGCCAGCATGGGGGGGTACGAGCAGTACTTC